The present TCR beta chain was sequenced within a study of spatial heterogeneity in lung cancer. Whole-study results and caveats: Expanded intratumoral alpha and beta TCR counts tracked tumor mutation counts.

Using its own MiXCR run on the 5' RACE reads, TCRdb lists one record per CDR3 protein. The profile shows some 15,000 distinct CDR3 sequences, under 8% of them singletons. This clonotype is deemed medium-sized. Its antigen is as yet unknown. In germline, CDR1 is LNHDA, CDR2 SQIVND (reference sequence). The CDR3 runs 13 residues. The germline V and J ends were trimmed by 4 bases and 2 bases, with 6 bases remaining between them. As to time point: sample taken at primary tumor resection. Samples were donated by 72 untreated early-stage non-small cell lung cancer patients. No cell sorting; template was whole RNA from tumor, lung tissue or PBMC.

Sequencing used lung tumor tissue, obtained at surgery. This chain connects TRBV19 to TRBJ1-5, with no clear D. The TCR was taken from a male donor with early-stage non-small cell lung cancer. The CDR3 DNA follows: TGTGCCAGTAGTAGGAGTGGCAATCAGCCCCAGCATTTT. This translates into CASSRSGNQPQHF.